A single sample is the source of the 18 T cell receptor beta chains below, sequenced in a study of cytomegalovirus exposure and HLA in healthy donors. TCRdb keeps only in-frame clones here, not all; method: immunoSEQ multiplex PCR. The table records around 350,000 clones, 86% of them present only once. The sample taken for sequencing was PBMCs. These receptors originate from a woman between 18 and 30 years old in good health and CMV-seronegative.

This chain joins TRBV7-9 and TRBJ1-1; TRBD1 is a possible D gene (5 bases). Germline-derived CDR1 and CDR2 are SEHNR and FQNEAQ (reference sequence). V was trimmed by 5 bases and J by 1 base, leaving 14 bases between them. The CDR3 is 15 amino acids. CDR3 nucleotides: TGTGCCAGCAGCGCGCAGAGGACACAGAACACTGAAGCTTTCTTT. This sequence encodes CASSAQRTQNTEAFF.

The rearrangement uses TRBV6-5 and TRBJ1-2; a weak D match, TRBD1 (5 bases). V was clipped by 4 bases and J by 6 bases, with 15 bases between them. Per the germline V gene, CDR1 is MNHEY and CDR2 is SVGAGI. The CDR3 spans 14 residues. The CDR3 sequence is CASSWGLAGDGYTF. CDR3 DNA sequence: TGTGCCAGCAGTTGGGGCCTTGCCGGAGATGGCTACACCTTC.

CDR3 bases: TGCAGCGTTGAAGAAGAGGCGGGAAGGACTTATGGCTACACCTTC. Its translation is CSVEEEAGRTYGYTF. The chain links TRBV29-1 to TRBJ1-2; no clear D gene. CDR3 length equals 15 residues. CDR1 is SQVTM and CDR2 is ANQGSEA in the germline V gene. V lost 0 bases, J lost 5 bases, and 16 bases lay in between.

The V and J genes are TRBV10-1 and TRBJ2-1; 9 nucleotides line up with TRBD1. Germline V lookup: CDR1 WNHNN, CDR2 SYGVQD (reference sequence). The length of the CDR3 is 13 residues. V dropped 8 bases and J dropped 8; count of bases not matched to a gene: 7. The chain's CDR3 is CASGTYRGHEQFF. The DNA for the CDR3 is TGCGCCAGCGGCACCTACAGGGGGCATGAGCAGTTCTTC.

This clone appeared a single time. V gene TRBV13 combines with J gene TRBJ2-7; 8 bases match TRBD1. Trimming took 8 bases from V and 3 from J; bases not matched to a gene: 3. This CDR3 contains 12 residues. Germline lookup yields CDR1 PRHDT and CDR2 FYEKMQ (reference sequence). The CDR3 sequence: CASSDRGYEQYF. CDR3 nucleotides: TGTGCCAGCTCCGACAGGGGCTACGAGCAGTACTTC.

The rearrangement uses TRBV27 and TRBJ1-2, with TRBD1 matching over 9 bases. The CDR3 contains 16 residues. Germline assignment: CDR1 MNHEY and CDR2 SMNVEV (reference sequence). With V trimmed by 6 bases and J by 7 bases, 15 bases remained unmatched. Here the CDR3 DNA reads TGTGCCAGCAGCCGTGACGCCGGGACAGGGAACCTTGGCTACACCTTC. Translating gives CASSRDAGTGNLGYTF.

The chain carries TRBV7-9 and TRBJ1-4, with no clear D. The CDR3 spans 15 residues. V gave up 5 bases and J gave up 2 bases, with 12 bases separating them. Germline V CDR1 and CDR2: SEHNR, FQNEAQ (reference sequence). CDR3 DNA sequence: TGTGCCAGCAGCCCTAGCCGAGCGACTAATGAAAAACTGTTTTTT. As protein: CASSPSRATNEKLFF.

This rearrangement joins TRBV2 to TRBJ2-3, with 10 nucleotides matching TRBD2. Germline V gene sequence: CDR1 SNHLY, CDR2 FYNNEI. V gave up 2 bases and J gave up 2 bases; unmatched junction bases: 7. This CDR3 has 17 residues. For the CDR3, the DNA is TGTGCCAGCAGTGAAAGAAGGACTAGCGGATTCACAGATACGCAGTATTTT. This codes for CASSERRTSGFTDTQYF.

The chain links TRBV10-3 to TRBJ1-2, with 7 bases matching TRBD1. Losses at the gene ends were 3 bases for V and 4 bases for J; bases not matched to a gene: 14. CDR1 is ENHRY and CDR2 is SYGVKD in the germline V gene. This CDR3 is 17 amino acids long. The CDR3 DNA reads TGTGCCATCAGTGACCTTCCCGGGACAGCACATCTCTATGGCTACACCTTC. This sequence encodes CAISDLPGTAHLYGYTF.

The chain combines TRBV28 with TRBJ2-1; TRBD1 aligns across 8 bases. Germline values: CDR1 MDHEN, CDR2 SYDVKM. Germline trimming cut 6 bases from V and 2 bases from J; bases unmatched to any gene: 9. The CDR3 runs to 16 residues. The CDR3 DNA reads as TGTGCCAGCAGGGAGGACAGGGCCAAACCCTACAATGAGCAGTTCTTC. It codes for CASREDRAKPYNEQFF.

V is TRBV30 and J is TRBJ2-2; possible D gene TRBD2, 5 bases. The CDR3 length is 15 residues. V lost 3 bases to trimming and J lost 2 bases, with 13 bases between them. Germline lookup yields CDR1 GTSNPN and CDR2 SVGIG (reference sequence). The CDR3 here is CAWRNLGVNTGELFF. CDR3 nucleotides: TGTGCCTGGAGAAACCTCGGGGTTAACACCGGGGAGCTGTTTTTT.

The V and J genes are TRBV6-5 and TRBJ2-1; perhaps TRBD1 as D (6 bases). The CDR3 extends over 15 amino acids. Germline lookup yields CDR1 MNHEY and CDR2 SVGAGI. Trimming shortened V by 6 bases and J by 6 bases, and 18 bases separated the two germline ends. This CDR3 is CASSPNRVPGNEQFF. CDR3 nucleotide sequence: TGTGCCAGCAGCCCAAACAGGGTGCCGGGCAATGAGCAGTTCTTC.

The chain recombines TRBV6-6 with TRBJ1-2; no reliable D call. Trimming took 7 bases from V and 3 from J, leaving 3 bases between them. This CDR3 spans 10 amino acids. CDR1 is MNHNY, CDR2 SVGAGI, per germline (reference sequence). Here the CDR3 reads CASNYYGYTF. The CDR3 bases are TGTGCCAGCAACTACTATGGCTACACCTTC.

This chain connects TRBV19 to TRBJ2-2; D may be TRBD2 (6 bases). This CDR3 has 15 amino acids. Trimming pared 3 bases from V and 8 bases from J, leaving 16 bases between. Germline values: CDR1 LNHDA, CDR2 SQIVND (reference sequence). The CDR3 here is CASSIVHGGSGELFF. In DNA form, the CDR3 reads TGTGCCAGTAGTATCGTTCACGGGGGATCAGGGGAGCTGTTTTTT.

This clone was observed a single time. J is TRBJ2-1 and V is TRBV7-6; 10 positions match TRBD2. With 4 bases clipped from V and 8 bases from J, the junction kept 8 bases outside the gene matches. CDR3 length: 15 residues. Germline V gene data show CDR1 as SGHVS and CDR2 as FNYEAQ. The CDR3 region is CASSSERGGRDEQFF. CDR3 sequence (DNA): TGTGCCAGCAGCTCGGAGCGGGGGGGCAGGGATGAGCAGTTCTTC.

This clone was seen a few times. The V and J genes are TRBV2 and TRBJ2-7; 7 bases agree with TRBD1. Trimming at V came to 6 bases and at J to 7 bases, leaving 6 bases not matched to a gene. This CDR3 has 12 amino acids. Germline V gene lookup returns CDR1 SNHLY and CDR2 FYNNEI. Here the CDR3 DNA reads TGTGCCAGCAGGCCGACAGGGTATGAGCAGTACTTC. Translation gives CASRPTGYEQYF.

The chain employs TRBV10-3 and TRBJ1-5; tentatively, D is TRBD1 (5 bases). The germline gives CDR1 ENHRY, CDR2 SYGVKD. This CDR3 is 15 amino acids long. V was pared by 0 bases and J by 10 bases, with 16 bases between. The CDR3 coding sequence is TGTGCCATCAGTGAGTCGGGTCAGGGTCCTTCTCCCCAGCATTTT. Protein product: CAISESGQGPSPQHF.

The rearrangement uses TRBV27 and TRBJ2-2, with a tentative D call TRBD2 (6 bases). There are 16 residues in the CDR3. V was clipped by 1 base and J by 4 bases, with 13 bases between them. Germline V CDR1 and CDR2: MNHEY, SMNVEV (reference sequence). The CDR3 DNA is TGTGCCAGCAGTTTATACTCAATGGGGGGCACCGGGGAGCTGTTTTTT. Its protein product is CASSLYSMGGTGELFF.